This T cell receptor beta chain derives from a study of T cells in Graves' hyperthyroidism and ophthalmopathy. Amplification yielded TCR beta CDR3 regions, with RNA transcripts as the source. A first-round RT-PCR of the TCR CDR3 used the HTBI primer set. TCRdb redid the calling of the multiplex PCR reads with MiXCR, one entry per CDR3 protein. The table has around 720,000 distinct CDR3 sequences, about 35% seen once; the top ten hold around 32%. Every diagnosis used clinical symptoms, serum thyroxine and TRAb, thyroid ultrasound and orbital computed tomography. It was around 11 ml of fresh peripheral blood that supplied the PBMCs. Of note for this clonotype: A read error may explain this, as a much larger clone is one base away.

The germline V gene encodes CDR1 ENHRY and CDR2 SYGVKD. The V and J ends lost 3 bases and 7 bases, in that order; junction bases with no gene match: 17. The CDR3 is 18 residues long. This sequence was found in a woman between 40 and 55 years old with Graves' hyperthyroidism. The sample comprised blood. This chain uses TRBV10-3 with TRBJ2-2, with 7 bases aligning to TRBD1. Here the CDR3 DNA reads TGTGCCATCAGTGATCGGACAGGCCCTAGGATAGGCAACGGGGAGCTGTTTTTT. Translated, it gives CAISDRTGPRIGNGELFF.